These 18 T cell receptor beta chains were all obtained from the same sample, sequenced in a study of cytomegalovirus exposure and HLA in healthy donors. A multiplex PCR was run with 60 Vbeta primers and 13 Jbeta primers. Clones were read by immunoSEQ multiplex PCR, and TCRdb kept only the in-frame ones, dropping some. This sample has more than 100,000 clones; approximately 80% occur once, and the top ten carry 2.5% to 3.5%. Material: PBMCs. Source of these receptors: a woman aged 35 to 49 in good health and CMV-seropositive.

The CDR3 nucleotides are TGCGCCAGCAGCGACCCGGGAGGGCCGGATACGCAGTATTTT. Its translation: CASSDPGGPDTQYF. The rearrangement links TRBV5-1 to TRBJ2-3; 8 bases match TRBD2. Trimming took 4 bases from V and 6 from J; bases not matched to a gene: 7. The CDR3 totals 14 residues. Germline CDR1 SGHRS, CDR2 YFSETQ.

This chain connects TRBV30 to TRBJ1-1; D uncertain. In germline, CDR1 is GTSNPN, CDR2 SVGIG (reference sequence). V dropped 3 bases and J dropped 0 bases, with 8 bases sitting between them. CDR3 length equals 13 residues. Here the CDR3 reads CAWRAGLNTEAFF. The CDR3 DNA is TGTGCCTGGAGAGCGGGGTTGAACACTGAAGCTTTCTTT.

The gene calls are TRBV12-5 and TRBJ2-1; 10 bases line up with TRBD2. Germline V CDR1 and CDR2: LGHNT, FRNRAP. The J segment lost 7 bases and the V segment lost 1 base, leaving 4 bases of the junction unmatched. The CDR3 spans 15 residues. The CDR3 DNA reads TGTGCTAGTGGTTTGGGGGGACTAGCGAGGAATGAGCAGTTCTTC. Translation: CASGLGGLARNEQFF.

The genes are TRBV5-1 and TRBJ1-4; no firm D call. Per germline, CDR1 SGHRS and CDR2 YFSETQ. This CDR3 region has 17 residues. Trimming cost V 4 bases and J 7 bases, with 23 bases left between them. CDR3 DNA sequence: TGCGCCAGCAGCCAGGTTCGGCTGGGCACCCTAGCTGAAAAACTGTTTTTT. Its protein is CASSQVRLGTLAEKLFF. Full variable domain (rest looked up from reference TRBV5-1 and TRBJ1-4): KAGVTQTPRYLIKTRGQQVTLSCSPISGHRSVSWYQQTPGQGLQFLFEYFSETQRNKGNFPGRFSGRQFSNSRSEMNVSTLELGDSALYLCASSQVRLGTLAEKLFFGSGTQLSVL.

This chain links TRBV19 with TRBJ2-1; 13 nucleotides match TRBD2. Germline V gene lookup returns CDR1 LNHDA and CDR2 SQIVND (reference sequence). CDR3 length equals 15 residues. Losses at the gene ends were 5 bases for V and 7 bases for J; bases not matched to a gene: 5. The DNA for the CDR3 is TGTGCCAGTAGTCCGGGACTAGCGGGGATTAATGAGCAGTTCTTC. It is translated as CASSPGLAGINEQFF.

The rearrangement joins TRBV11-1 to TRBJ2-3; D gene uncertain. The CDR3 covers 13 residues. Trimming removed 7 bases from V and 3 bases from J, with 11 bases in between. Per the germline V gene, CDR1 is SGHAT and CDR2 is FQDESV (reference sequence). The CDR3 bases are TGTGCCAGCACCCTTTTCGGGACAGATACGCAGTATTTT. This translates into CASTLFGTDTQYF.

The chain employs TRBV10-1 and TRBJ2-7, with TRBD2 as a possible D gene (8 bases). The V and J ends lost 4 bases and 3 bases respectively, with 16 bases between them. The germline CDR1 and CDR2 sequences are WNHNN and SYGVQD (reference sequence). The CDR3 is 15 amino acids. CDR3 DNA: TGCGCCAGCAGTGGGGGGACAGCGGGGGACTACGAGCAGTACTTC. This translates into CASSGGTAGDYEQYF.

The J gene is TRBJ1-6, the V gene TRBV6-1; maybe TRBD1 (6 bases). The CDR3 is made up of 16 amino acids. The V gene lost 2 bases and the J gene lost 4 bases, with 12 bases spanning the gap. In germline, CDR1 is MNHNS, CDR2 SASEGT. The CDR3 DNA sequence: TGTGCCAGCAGTGAAATGGACAGCCAGTATAATTCACCCCTCCACTTT. This encodes CASSEMDSQYNSPLHF.

The rearrangement uses TRBV6-5 and TRBJ1-6, with 9 positions matching TRBD1. V shed 6 bases, J shed 11 bases, and the junction held 5 bases outside the gene matches. CDR1 is MNHEY, CDR2 SVGAGI, per germline. The length of the CDR3 is 13 residues. CDR3 nucleotides: TGTGCCAGCAGCACGGGACAGGGAACACCCCTCCACTTT. Protein product: CASSTGQGTPLHF.

This chain uses TRBV9 with TRBJ1-3; weak D call: TRBD1 (5 bases). This CDR3 contains 16 residues. V was cut by 4 bases and J by 3 bases, with 17 bases left in between. Germline V gene lookup returns CDR1 SGDLS and CDR2 YYNGEE. CDR3 residues: CASSSRGGVDGNTIYF. The CDR3 DNA follows: TGTGCCAGCAGCTCCCGTGGGGGGGTTGATGGAAACACCATATATTTT.

This CDR3 reads CASRDRDVTEAFF. The CDR3 nucleotides read TGCGCCAGTAGGGACAGGGATGTAACTGAAGCTTTCTTT. The chain employs TRBV5-1 and TRBJ1-1; 9 bases align to TRBD1. Germline V gene sequence: CDR1 SGHRS, CDR2 YFSETQ. The CDR3 covers 13 residues. Trimming at V came to 8 bases and at J to 5 bases, leaving 7 bases not matched to a gene.

The chain uses TRBV2 and TRBJ2-1; 9 bases fit TRBD2. Germline-derived CDR1 and CDR2 are SNHLY and FYNNEI. The V gene end was trimmed by 3 bases and the J gene end by 4 bases; junction bases not matched to a gene: 7. The CDR3 length is 16 residues. CDR3 region: CASSDLGRGGYNEQFF. The DNA for the CDR3 is TGTGCCAGCAGTGATCTAGGGCGGGGGGGGTACAATGAGCAGTTCTTC.

The chain joins TRBV7-9 to TRBJ2-1; 9 positions agree with TRBD1. V was pared by 5 bases and J by 1 base, with 12 bases of the junction left unmatched. CDR3 size: 18 residues. The germline CDR1 and CDR2 sequences are SEHNR and FQNEAQ (reference sequence). This CDR3 is CASSVNLHRGPSYNEQFF. In DNA, the CDR3 is TGTGCCAGCAGCGTAAACCTACACAGGGGGCCGTCCTACAATGAGCAGTTCTTC.

J is TRBJ2-7 and V is TRBV20-1; perhaps TRBD2 as D (5 bases). Trimming removed 6 bases from V and 5 bases from J, with 11 bases in between. CDR1 is DFQATT and CDR2 is SNEGSKA in the germline V gene (reference sequence). CDR3 size: 11 residues. CDR3 loop: CSAGEDDEQYF. The DNA for the CDR3 is TGCAGTGCGGGAGAGGATGACGAGCAGTACTTC.

The chain has TRBV30 and TRBJ2-7, with TRBD2 as a possible D gene (6 bases). The CDR3 runs 16 residues. The germline gives CDR1 GTSNPN, CDR2 SVGIG (reference sequence). V gave up 1 base and J gave up 2 bases, with 18 bases separating them. CDR3 bases: TGTGCCTGGAGTGCCCCCGCTAGGGGAGGAACCTACGAGCAGTACTTC. It encodes CAWSAPARGGTYEQYF.

This clone has a handful of counts. This specimen includes other DNA sequences encoding the same CDR3. The chain carries TRBV6-5 and TRBJ2-7; 10 bases are a match to TRBD1. In germline, CDR1 is MNHEY, CDR2 SVGAGI. Trimming at V came to 2 bases and at J to 4 bases, leaving 2 bases not matched to a gene. The CDR3 is 14 amino acids. CDR3 in DNA: TGTGCCAGCAGTTACCGGGACAGGGGTTACGAGCAGTACTTC. Translated: CASSYRDRGYEQYF.

The gene calls are TRBV6-5 and TRBJ1-5; D gene unclear. Deletions cut 10 bases from V and 5 bases from J, with 15 bases between. CDR3 length equals 13 residues. The V gene's germline CDR1 is MNHEY and CDR2 SVGAGI. The CDR3 reads CATQSSRYQPQHF. The CDR3, as DNA: TGTGCCACCCAGTCTAGCCGGTATCAGCCCCAGCATTTT.

The chain couples TRBV5-1 to TRBJ2-1, with TRBD1 as a possible D gene (5 bases). Per the germline V gene, CDR1 is SGHRS and CDR2 is YFSETQ. CDR3 size: 13 residues. V lost 1 base and J lost 16, with 18 bases in between. The CDR3 is CASSLLGVREKFF. CDR3 DNA sequence: TGCGCCAGCAGCTTGTTAGGGGTCCGCGAAAAATTCTTC.